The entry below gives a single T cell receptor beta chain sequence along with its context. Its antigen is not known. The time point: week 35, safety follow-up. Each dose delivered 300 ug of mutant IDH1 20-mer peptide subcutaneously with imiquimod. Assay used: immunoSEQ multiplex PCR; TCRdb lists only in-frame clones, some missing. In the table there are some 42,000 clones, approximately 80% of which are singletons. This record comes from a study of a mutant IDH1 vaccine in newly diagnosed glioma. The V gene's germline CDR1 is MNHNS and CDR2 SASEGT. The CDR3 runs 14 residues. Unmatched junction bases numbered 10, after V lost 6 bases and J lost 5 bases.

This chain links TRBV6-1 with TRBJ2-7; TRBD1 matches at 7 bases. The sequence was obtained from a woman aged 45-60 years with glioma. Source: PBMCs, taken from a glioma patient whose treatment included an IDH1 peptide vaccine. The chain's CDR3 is CASSSSQGMNEQYF. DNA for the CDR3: TGTGCCAGCAGCTCCTCACAGGGGATGAACGAGCAGTACTTC.